The 18 T cell receptor beta chains given below trace back to one sample, sequenced in a study of blood T cell repertoires in COVID-19. TCRdb's table, derived via immunoSEQ multiplex PCR, lists solely in-frame clones and lacks some. The table lists 150,000 to 200,000 clones, around 88% of them singletons. Sequencing was done on a sample of peripheral blood. The receptors here all came from a human donor in a cohort sampled during active COVID-19.

The chain links TRBV13 to TRBJ2-3; TRBD2 matches at 9 bases. Trimming took 3 bases from V and 3 from J; bases not matched to a gene: 7. Germline V gene lookup returns CDR1 PRHDT and CDR2 FYEKMQ (reference sequence). The CDR3 has 16 amino acids. This chain's CDR3 is CASSFRAGGLTDTQYF. Written as DNA, the CDR3 is TGTGCCAGCAGCTTTAGGGCGGGGGGGCTTACAGATACGCAGTATTTT.

The genes are TRBV11-2 and TRBJ1-3; 7 bases map to TRBD1. The germline gives CDR1 SGHAT, CDR2 FQNNGV. This CDR3 spans 13 amino acids. The J segment lost 2 bases and the V segment lost 8 bases, leaving 3 bases of the junction unmatched. CDR3 in amino acids: CASHRGAGNTIYF. For the CDR3, the DNA is TGTGCCAGCCACAGGGGTGCTGGAAACACCATATATTTT. Variable domain in full (rest from reference TRBV11-2 and TRBJ1-3): EAGVAQSPRYKIIEKRQSVAFWCNPISGHATLYWYQQILGQGPKLLIQFQNNGVVDDSQLPKDRFSAERLKGVDSTLKIQPAKLEDSAVYLCASHRGAGNTIYFGEGSWLTVV.

This clone was counted a single time. The genes are TRBV28 and TRBJ2-7, with 10 nucleotides matching TRBD1. This CDR3 region has 13 residues. Germline CDR1 MDHEN, CDR2 SYDVKM. Germline trimming cut 4 bases from V and 5 bases from J; bases unmatched to any gene: 2. DNA of the CDR3: TGTGCCAGCAGTTCGACAGGGGGCCACGAGCAGTACTTC. Translating it yields CASSSTGGHEQYF.

This clone has only one observation. This chain uses TRBV7-2 with TRBJ2-3, with TRBD1 matching 10 bases. Trimming removed 4 bases from V and 6 bases from J; junction bases left unmatched: 10. Germline V gene lookup returns CDR1 SGHTA and CDR2 FQGNSA. CDR3 length: 16 amino acids. In DNA form, the CDR3 reads TGTGCCAGCAGCTCTGGACAGGGGGGTTTGGGGGATACGCAGTATTTT. It is translated as CASSSGQGGLGDTQYF.

This clone was observed at least ten times. This chain joins TRBV27 and TRBJ1-6; the D is unclear. V was shortened by 6 bases and J by 0 bases, with 9 bases between the two germline ends. CDR1 MNHEY and CDR2 SMNVEV come from the germline V gene (reference sequence). CDR3 length: 15 residues. The DNA for the CDR3 is TGTGCCAGCAGACGCCGGAGCTCCTATAATTCACCCCTCCACTTT. Its translation is CASRRRSSYNSPLHF.

The chain combines TRBV11-2 with TRBJ2-1, with TRBD2 identical over 7 bases. Germline V gives CDR1 SGHAT, CDR2 FQNNGV. CDR3 size: 13 residues. Trimming at V came to 5 bases and at J to 8 bases, leaving 6 bases not matched to a gene. The CDR3 sequence: CASSGDYRDEQFF. CDR3 nucleotide sequence: TGTGCCAGCAGCGGGGACTATCGGGATGAGCAGTTCTTC.

The chain carries TRBV5-1 and TRBJ2-5; D is ambiguous. The ends were cut back, 0 bases at V and 4 bases at J, with 4 bases in the middle. Germline V gene data show CDR1 as SGHRS and CDR2 as YFSETQ. The CDR3 length is 12 residues. Here the CDR3 reads CASSLDRETQYF. CDR3 coding DNA: TGCGCCAGCAGCTTGGACAGAGAGACCCAGTACTTC.

In its sample, this clone was seen many times. This chain connects TRBV2 to TRBJ1-6; 9 bases are a match to TRBD1. CDR3 length: 17 amino acids. CDR1 is SNHLY, CDR2 FYNNEI, per germline. V was pared by 6 bases and J by 9 bases, with 15 bases of the junction left unmatched. The CDR3 reads CASRQGMTGGTGSPLHF. The CDR3 bases are TGTGCCAGCAGGCAAGGGATGACAGGGGGGACTGGTTCACCCCTCCACTTT. Combining the CDR3 with reference TRBV2 and TRBJ1-6 gives the whole variable domain EPEVTQTPSHQVTQMGQEVILRCVPISNHLYFYWYRQILGQKVEFLVSFYNNEISEKSEIFDDQFSVERPDGSNFTLKIRSTKLEDSAMYFCASRQGMTGGTGSPLHFGNGTRLTVT.

V is TRBV6-5 and J is TRBJ2-1; D is possibly TRBD1 (5 bases). Trimming took off 6 bases at V and 9 bases at J, with 18 bases between the two ends. In germline, CDR1 is MNHEY, CDR2 SVGAGI. The CDR3 totals 14 residues. CDR3 loop: CASRTPGLQGEQFF. For the CDR3, the DNA is TGTGCCAGCAGAACTCCGGGCCTCCAGGGTGAGCAGTTCTTC.

The chain employs TRBV6-6 and TRBJ2-2; no clear D gene. V was cut by 4 bases and J by 6 bases, with 9 bases left in between. Germline V CDR1 and CDR2: MNHNY, SVGAGI (reference sequence). The CDR3 runs to 13 residues. The CDR3, as DNA: TGTGCCAGCAGTTTGGATCTAGCCGGGGAGCTGTTTTTT. Translated, it gives CASSLDLAGELFF.

This chain uses TRBV4-3 with TRBJ1-4; D is perhaps TRBD1 (6 bases). Between the trimmed V and J ends, which lost 0 bases and 3 bases, there was a span of 11 bases. This CDR3 has 16 amino acids. The V gene's germline CDR1 is LGHNA and CDR2 YSLEER. CDR3 nucleotides: TGCGCCAGCAGCCAAGATTCCGGACAGTCTAATGAAAAACTGTTTTTT. The encoded protein is CASSQDSGQSNEKLFF.

The rearrangement links TRBV10-3 to TRBJ2-7; TRBD1 matches 9 bases. V gave up 8 bases and J gave up 3 bases; unmatched junction bases: 8. This CDR3 has 14 amino acids. CDR1 and CDR2 from the germline V gene are ENHRY and SYGVKD. The CDR3 region is CAIGPGQGVYEQYF. Written as DNA, the CDR3 is TGTGCCATCGGGCCGGGACAGGGAGTCTACGAGCAGTACTTC.

This chain joins TRBV2 and TRBJ1-2; TRBD1 aligns across 9 bases. The CDR3 length is 13 residues. From germline, CDR1 is SNHLY and CDR2 FYNNEI. Unmatched junction bases numbered 5, after V lost 6 bases and J lost 6 bases. CDR3 bases: TGTGCCAGCAGGGGACAGGGTCGGAATGGCTACACCTTC. Its translation is CASRGQGRNGYTF.

The rearrangement joins TRBV12-5 to TRBJ1-1, with D possibly matching TRBD1 (6 bases). The V end lost 5 bases, the J end lost 5 bases, and 18 bases lay between the germline ends. CDR1 is LGHNT, CDR2 FRNRAP, per germline. The CDR3 consists of 15 residues. DNA for the CDR3: TGTGCTAGTGGTCCGTCGTGGGGGCAGGAGACTGAAGCTTTCTTT. Translation: CASGPSWGQETEAFF.

V gene TRBV15 combines with J gene TRBJ1-1; no clear D. The V and J ends lost 3 bases and 3 bases respectively, with 11 bases between them. Germline V CDR1 and CDR2: LNHNV, YYDKDF (reference sequence). The CDR3 runs 14 residues. CDR3 DNA sequence: TGTGCCACCAGCAGTTACGGGAGGGACACTGAAGCTTTCTTT. Its protein is CATSSYGRDTEAFF. Looking up the rest from reference TRBV15 and TRBJ1-1 gives the full variable domain: DAMVIQNPRYQVTQFGKPVTLSCSQTLNHNVMYWYQQKSSQAPKLLFHYYDKDFNNEADTPDNFQSRRPNTSFCFLDIRSPGLGDTAMYLCATSSYGRDTEAFFGQGTRLTVV.

The chain has TRBV27 and TRBJ1-6; D is ambiguous. V lost 3 bases and J 0 bases, leaving 9 bases between the germline ends. CDR3 size: 16 residues. Germline CDR1 and CDR2: MNHEY and SMNVEV (reference sequence). CDR3 coding DNA: TGTGCCAGCAGTTTTGGGCAGTTCTCCTATAATTCACCCCTCCACTTT. Protein sequence: CASSFGQFSYNSPLHF.

About this clone: At one boundary the junction diverges from the germline segment, which might be a read error. V gene TRBV11-3 combines with J gene TRBJ2-1; 11 bases match TRBD2. Germline lookup yields CDR1 SGHNT and CDR2 YENEEA. The CDR3 is 14 residues long. The CDR3 region is CASSLGTSGLGAVF. DNA for the CDR3: TGTGCCAGCAGCTTAGGGACTAGCGGGTTGGGGGCCGTCTTC. The complete variable domain, with remaining parts taken from reference TRBV11-3 and TRBJ2-1, reads EAGVVQSPRYKIIEKKQPVAFWCNPISGHNTLYWYLQNLGQGPELLIRYENEEAVDDSQLPKDRFSAERLKGVDSTLKIQPAELGDSAVYLCASSLGTSGLGAVFGPGTRLTVL.

J is TRBJ1-1 and V is TRBV28; 7 nucleotides align to TRBD1. The junction had 9 bases not matched to a gene; V was cut back by 4 bases and J by 1 base. The CDR3 totals 16 residues. Germline CDR1 is MDHEN and CDR2 is SYDVKM. CDR3 sequence (DNA): TGTGCCAGCAGTTCCTCCGGGACAGCCCAGAACACTGAAGCTTTCTTT. This translates into CASSSSGTAQNTEAFF. The full variable domain, with the rest looked up from reference TRBV28 and TRBJ1-1, is DVKVTQSSRYLVKRTGEKVFLECVQDMDHENMFWYRQDPGLGLRLIYFSYDVKMKEKGDIPEGYSVSREKKERFSLILESASTNQTSMYLCASSSSGTAQNTEAFFGQGTRLTVV.